This entry features one T cell receptor (beta chain) sequence. Generated by immunoSEQ multiplex PCR, the TCRdb table keeps only in-frame clones and is missing some. The repertoire includes some 480,000 clones, roughly 85% of them detected once, and about 13% sits in the top ten. Trimming stripped 4 bases from V and 0 bases from J, with 24 bases between. The CDR3 covers 20 residues. Germline V gives CDR1 KGHDR, CDR2 SFDVKD. Noted treatment: about 20 received Ad26.COV2.S at low or high dose, single or two shots; about 5 received placebo; per-sample allocation not given. Each sample was drawn 63 days after the first injection (of vaccine or placebo). This entry is derived from a study of Ad26.COV2.S vaccination and SARS-CoV-2 variants.

This receptor was identified in a person between 18 and 65 years old who received the Ad26.COV2.S COVID-19 vaccine or a placebo. This sample comprised peripheral blood, obtained in a trial of Ad26.COV2.S vaccine versus placebo. The chain links TRBV24-1 to TRBJ2-1, with D perhaps assigned TRBD1 or TRBD2 (5 bases each). CDR3 DNA: TGTGCCACCAGTGACGCCGGGACGAAGAGGGAACTGAGCTCCTACAATGAGCAGTTCTTC. It encodes CATSDAGTKRELSSYNEQFF.